These 3 T cell receptor beta chains originate from one sample sequenced in a study of blood T cell repertoires in COVID-19. Clones were read by immunoSEQ multiplex PCR, and TCRdb kept only the in-frame ones, dropping some. The repertoire has around 250,000 clones, over 80% of them found once; the top ten carry around 0.85%. Specimen: PBMCs or T cells enriched from blood (not recorded which). The receptors stem from a man aged 50-59 years who had been exposed to COVID-19.

The chain uses TRBV30 and TRBJ1-5, with TRBD1 matching over 8 bases. CDR3 length: 13 residues. The trim removed 4 bases at V and 4 bases at J, leaving 3 bases unmatched. The germline V gene has CDR1 GTSNPN and CDR2 SVGIG (reference sequence). CDR3 loop: CAWNGQGNQPQHF. In nucleotides, the CDR3 is TGTGCCTGGAACGGACAGGGTAATCAGCCCCAGCATTTT.

This rearrangement joins TRBV11-2 to TRBJ2-1; D is ambiguous. V was clipped by 1 base and J by 6 bases, with 10 bases between them. CDR3 length equals 14 residues. Germline values: CDR1 SGHAT, CDR2 FQNNGV. The chain's CDR3 is CASSLGTSVNEQFF. The CDR3 coding sequence is TGTGCCAGCAGCTTAGGCACCAGTGTCAATGAGCAGTTCTTC.

The gene calls are TRBV5-6 and TRBJ2-3; 7 nucleotides line up with TRBD2. The trim removed 7 bases at V and 0 bases at J, leaving 5 bases unmatched. The CDR3 has 14 amino acids. Looked up from germline, CDR1 is SGHDT and CDR2 is YYEEEE. CDR3 region: CASANSGSTDTQYF. For the CDR3, the DNA is TGTGCCAGCGCAAATAGCGGGAGCACAGATACGCAGTATTTT.